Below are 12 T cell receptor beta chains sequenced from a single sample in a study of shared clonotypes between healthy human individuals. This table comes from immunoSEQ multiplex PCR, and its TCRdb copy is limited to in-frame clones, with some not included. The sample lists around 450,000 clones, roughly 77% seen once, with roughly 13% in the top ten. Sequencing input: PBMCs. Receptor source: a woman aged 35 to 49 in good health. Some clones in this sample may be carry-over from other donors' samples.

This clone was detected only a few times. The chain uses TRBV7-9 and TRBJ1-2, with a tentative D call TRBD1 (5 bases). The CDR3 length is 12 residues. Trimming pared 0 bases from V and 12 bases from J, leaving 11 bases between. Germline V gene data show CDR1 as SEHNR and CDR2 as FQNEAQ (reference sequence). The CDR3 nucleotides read TGTGCCAGCAGCTTAGCGAACCCGGGGGACACCTTC. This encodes CASSLANPGDTF.

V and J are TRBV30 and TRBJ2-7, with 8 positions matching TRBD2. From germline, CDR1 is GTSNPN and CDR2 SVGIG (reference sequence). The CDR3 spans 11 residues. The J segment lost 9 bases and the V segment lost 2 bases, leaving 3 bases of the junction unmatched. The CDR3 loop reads CAWSRGGGQYF. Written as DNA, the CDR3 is TGTGCCTGGAGTCGGGGGGGAGGGCAGTACTTC.

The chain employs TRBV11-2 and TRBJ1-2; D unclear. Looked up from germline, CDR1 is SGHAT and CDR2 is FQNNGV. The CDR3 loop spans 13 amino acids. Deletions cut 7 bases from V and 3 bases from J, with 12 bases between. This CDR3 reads CASTEGNDYGYTF. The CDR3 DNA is TGTGCCAGCACAGAGGGAAACGACTATGGCTACACCTTC. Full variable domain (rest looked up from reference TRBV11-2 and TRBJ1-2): EAGVAQSPRYKIIEKRQSVAFWCNPISGHATLYWYQQILGQGPKLLIQFQNNGVVDDSQLPKDRFSAERLKGVDSTLKIQPAKLEDSAVYLCASTEGNDYGYTFGSGTRLTVV.

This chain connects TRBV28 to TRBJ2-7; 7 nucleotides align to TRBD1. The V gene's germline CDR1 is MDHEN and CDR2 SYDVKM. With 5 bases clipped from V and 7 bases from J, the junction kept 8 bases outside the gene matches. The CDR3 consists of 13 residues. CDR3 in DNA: TGTGCCAGCAGTCTGGGACAGCTCACAGAGCAGTACTTC. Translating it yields CASSLGQLTEQYF.

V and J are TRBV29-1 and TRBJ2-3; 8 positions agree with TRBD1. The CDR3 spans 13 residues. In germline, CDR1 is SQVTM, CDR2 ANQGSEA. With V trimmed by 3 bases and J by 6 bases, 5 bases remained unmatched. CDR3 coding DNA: TGCAGCGTTGACGCAGGGGGCATGGATACGCAGTATTTT. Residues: CSVDAGGMDTQYF.

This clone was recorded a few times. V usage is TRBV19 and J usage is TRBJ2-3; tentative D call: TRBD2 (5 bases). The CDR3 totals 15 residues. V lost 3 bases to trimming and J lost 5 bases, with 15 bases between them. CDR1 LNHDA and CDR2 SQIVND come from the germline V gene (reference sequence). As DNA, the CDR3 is TGTGCCAGTAGTATGAGGGCCCCGACGGGAGATACGCAGTATTTT. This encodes CASSMRAPTGDTQYF.

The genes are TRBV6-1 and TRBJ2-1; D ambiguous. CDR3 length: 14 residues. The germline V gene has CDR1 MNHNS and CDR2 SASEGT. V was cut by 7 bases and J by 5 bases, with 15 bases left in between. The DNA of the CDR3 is TGTGCCAGCACTCACCAGCCAGCGAACAATGAGCAGTTCTTC. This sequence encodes CASTHQPANNEQFF.

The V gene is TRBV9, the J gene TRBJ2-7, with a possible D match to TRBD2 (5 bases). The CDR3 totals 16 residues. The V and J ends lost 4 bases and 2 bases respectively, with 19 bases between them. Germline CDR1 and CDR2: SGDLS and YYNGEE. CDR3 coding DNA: TGTGCCAGCAGCCCTGCGGGCGGGCGCACACCCTACGAGCAGTACTTC. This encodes CASSPAGGRTPYEQYF.

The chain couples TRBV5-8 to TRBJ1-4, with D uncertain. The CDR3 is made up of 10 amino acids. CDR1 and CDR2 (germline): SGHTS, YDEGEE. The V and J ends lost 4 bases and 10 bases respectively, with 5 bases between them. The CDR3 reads CASSRGKLFF. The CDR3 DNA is TGTGCCAGCAGCCGGGGAAAACTGTTTTTT.

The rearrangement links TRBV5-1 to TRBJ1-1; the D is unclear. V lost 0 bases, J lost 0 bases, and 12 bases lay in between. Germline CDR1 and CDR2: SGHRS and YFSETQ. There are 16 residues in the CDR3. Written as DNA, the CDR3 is TGCGCCAGCAGCTTGGGGCTCGGGAATTTGAACACTGAAGCTTTCTTT. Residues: CASSLGLGNLNTEAFF.

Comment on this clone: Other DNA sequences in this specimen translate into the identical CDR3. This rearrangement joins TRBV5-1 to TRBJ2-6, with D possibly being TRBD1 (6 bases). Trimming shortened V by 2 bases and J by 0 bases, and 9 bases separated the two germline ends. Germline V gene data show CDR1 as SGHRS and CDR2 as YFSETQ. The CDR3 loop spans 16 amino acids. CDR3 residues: CASSLTGSSGANVLTF. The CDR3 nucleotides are TGCGCCAGCAGCTTAACAGGGTCCTCTGGGGCCAACGTCCTGACTTTC.

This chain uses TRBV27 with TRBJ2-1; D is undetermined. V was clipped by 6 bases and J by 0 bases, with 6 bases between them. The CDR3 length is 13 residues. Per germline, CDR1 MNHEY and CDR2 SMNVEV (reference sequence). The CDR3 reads CASRELSYNEQFF. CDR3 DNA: TGTGCCAGCAGGGAGCTCTCCTACAATGAGCAGTTCTTC.